The clone carrying this TCR beta chain has a handful of counts. Germline CDR1 LNHDA, CDR2 SQIVND (reference sequence). The CDR3 is 13 amino acids. Between the trimmed V and J ends, which lost 5 bases and 7 bases, there was a span of 14 bases. The data belong to a study of blood T cell repertoires in COVID-19. Study in general: Samples representing acute and convalescent COVID-19 were sourced from the United States, Italy and Spain. T cells, B-cell-depleted T cells, or PBMCs provided the cDNA or gDNA that served as material.

Profiled with immunoSEQ multiplex PCR; TCRdb holds only in-frame clones, not every one. The sample includes 210,000 or so clones, more than 80% of them seen just once. The Seattle site enrolled patients during active infection and followed them longitudinally. The chain links TRBV19 to TRBJ1-2; no clear D gene. Sample: peripheral blood. The receptor's source is a woman aged 25-40 years with COVID-19, enrolled during active disease. CDR3 nucleotides: TGTGCCAGTAGTCGGGAGGTACCGAGTGGCTACACCTTC. Translated, it gives CASSREVPSGYTF.